These T cell receptor beta chains were read from a single sample in a study of response to subunit inactivated influenza vaccine. TCRdb reprocessed the RT-PCR reads via MiXCR and lists one record per CDR3 protein. This table holds roughly 500,000 distinct CDR3 sequences, around 25% found once. Sequencing used CD4+ T cells sorted from PBMCs, obtained about 5 days after vaccination. These receptor sequences come from a man aged 50 to 59 who received an inactivated influenza vaccine. Both conserved end residues are part of each CDR3. The D gene is left open where the match is weak. The size entry is marked missing in some rows and otherwise reads once, few, many or a size class.

abundance	d_gene	v_gene	j_gene	CDR3nt	CDR3aa
few	NA	TRBV5-6	TRBJ2-1	TGTGCCAGCAGCTTGTCCACAGGGCTGTTCTTC	CASSLSTGLFF
NA	NA	TRBV12-3/TRBV12-4	TRBJ1-6	TGTGCCAGCAGTGACACCCCGTATAATTCACCCCTCCACTTT	CASSDTPYNSPLHF
many	TRBD2	TRBV7-8	TRBJ2-1	TGTGCCAGCAGCCCTAGCGGGGGGGCCAGTAATGAGCAGTTCTTC	CASSPSGGASNEQFF
many	TRBD1	TRBV6-2/TRBV6-3	TRBJ2-7	TGTGCCAGCAGTTACCCGGCAGGGGGTGTCTCCTACGAGCAGTACTTC	CASSYPAGGVSYEQYF
few	NA	TRBV20-1	TRBJ2-5	TGCAGTGCTAGTATTAGTGGCGGTTCCGAGACCCAGTACTTC	CSASISGGSETQYF
NA	NA	TRBV29-1	TRBJ1-1	TGCAGCGTCAGAGGGACTAGGGGCTCGGGTGAAGCTTTCTTT	CSVRGTRGSGEAFF
few	NA	TRBV6-2/TRBV6-3	TRBJ2-1	TGTGCCAGCACGAGTTACAATGAGCAGTTCTTC	CASTSYNEQFF
few	TRBD2	TRBV29-1	TRBJ2-3	TGCAGCGTCCAAACCGGGGGGGCAGGGTCAGATACGCAGTATTTT	CSVQTGGAGSDTQYF
NA	NA	TRBV7-2	TRBJ1-4	TGTGCCAGCAGCTTATGGGCGGGGGAAAAACTGTTTTTT	CASSLWAGEKLFF
NA	NA	TRBV5-1	TRBJ2-5	TGCGCCAGCAGGACTAGTGAGGCGGGGACCCAGTACTTC	CASRTSEAGTQYF
NA	NA	TRBV2	TRBJ1-5	TGTGCCAGTGTCTATCGACAGGAGGGGCAGCCCCAGCATTTT	CASVYRQEGQPQHF
NA	TRBD1	TRBV6-5	TRBJ1-5	TGTGCCAGCAGTTACTCGATGTCCAGGGGGCTCAATCAGCCCCAGCATTTT	CASSYSMSRGLNQPQHF
few	TRBD1	TRBV7-2	TRBJ2-7	TGTGCCAGCAGCGTCCGACAGGGTATCAACGAGCAGTACTTC	CASSVRQGINEQYF
few	TRBD1	TRBV11-2	TRBJ1-2	TGTGCCAGCAGCTTGACAGGGTCGGACTATGGCTACACCTTC	CASSLTGSDYGYTF
NA	TRBD1	TRBV19	TRBJ2-2	TGTGCCAGTAGTATAGATCTAGGGGGACAGGTGAACACCGGGGAGCTGTTTTTT	CASSIDLGGQVNTGELFF
NA	NA	TRBV24-1	TRBJ2-2	TGTGCCACCTCGGGGACCCCGGGAGGGGAGCTGTTTTTT	CATSGTPGGELFF
few	NA	TRBV6-1	TRBJ1-6	TGTGCCAGCAGTGCCCTCGTGGATAATTCACCCCTCCACTTT	CASSALVDNSPLHF
many	NA	TRBV10-3	TRBJ1-3	TGTGCCATCAGCCTTACGTACTCTGGAAACACCATATATTTT	CAISLTYSGNTIYF
few	NA	TRBV7-8	TRBJ1-1	TGTGCCAGCAGCTTAGGGCAAAGTAGGACTGAAGCTTTCTTT	CASSLGQSRTEAFF
NA	NA	TRBV12-3/TRBV12-4	TRBJ2-5	TGTGCCAGCAGTTTACAGGCCACCCAGAGGGAGACCCAGTACTTC	CASSLQATQRETQYF
few	NA	TRBV20-1	TRBJ1-4	TGCAGTGCAACCCCGGGGACTCGGGAAAAACTGTTTTTT	CSATPGTREKLFF
NA	TRBD2	TRBV3-1	TRBJ2-7	TGTGCCAGCAGCCAGTCTAGCGGGAGATTCGGCTACGAGCAGTACTTC	CASSQSSGRFGYEQYF
NA	TRBD2	TRBV14	TRBJ2-1	TGTGCCAGCAGCGCTAGGGGTAGGTTCCGGGGGGACTACAATGAGCAGTTCTTC	CASSARGRFRGDYNEQFF
few	TRBD2	TRBV10-3	TRBJ2-5	TGTGCCATCAGTGATGGCGGGAGGGCCGTTGAGACCCAGTACTTC	CAISDGGRAVETQYF
NA	TRBD2	TRBV4-2	TRBJ2-7	TGTGCCAGCAGCCGAGAGACTAGCGGGAGCTCACCCTACGAGCAGTACTTC	CASSRETSGSSPYEQYF
few	TRBD2	TRBV25-1	TRBJ2-3	TGTGCCAGCAGTGGAACGACTAGCGGGAGGACAGATACGCAGTATTTT	CASSGTTSGRTDTQYF